Listed below are T cell receptor beta chains from one sample, sequenced in a study of T cells in Graves' hyperthyroidism and ophthalmopathy. TCRdb redid the calling of the multiplex PCR reads with MiXCR, one entry per CDR3 protein. The sample has hundreds of thousands of distinct CDR3 sequences, around 14% seen once. The sample consisted of blood. Receptor source: a woman aged 18-35 years with Graves' hyperthyroidism. CDR3s leave out the opening cysteine and the closing phenylalanine or tryptophan. Each record gives: V gene, CDR3 protein.

TRBV18,ASGLAGQSTDTQY
TRBV29-1,SAPGTPHTQY
TRBV2,ASRIEGVGRTEAF
TRBV5-1,ASSLQPIRLAGYDEQF
TRBV20-1,SARTTTDRVSPLH
TRBV20-1,SARDPTGEGNIQY
TRBV6-1,ASSLGLTEAF
TRBV20-1,SARPPTGQGIRPEAF
TRBV27,ASSLGHPLSDNEQF
TRBV3-1,ASSHSTSGGARAGELF
TRBV12-5,ASGLAADRAYGYT
TRBV3-1,ASSQGAGGPVGNEQF
TRBV24-1,ATSDSTRTGSCEQY
TRBV6-5,ASSYSVAGGPSENTIY
TRBV6-1,ASRFGLAGGSTEQY
TRBV7-9,ASSLVGSRSYEQY
TRBV7-2,TSSLAGRDYGYT
TRBV7-8,TSSLVTVQNTEAF
TRBV3-1,ASSLVFRAGQETYEQY
TRBV3-1,ASSLDRGHTEAF
TRBV5-1,ASSLALAGYADTQY
TRBV10-1,ASSPSFGSGRADTQY
TRBV7-9,ASSEGGGAGEAQH
TRBV10-3,AISESTPRTGSYEQY
TRBV5-8,ASNDWEGQPQH
TRBV27,ASSPRDSVRGLNEQY
TRBV29-1,SVEDWLAGVGETQY
TRBV29-1,SVSGVTTPYEQY
TRBV12-3/TRBV12-4,ASSLLAGAGKF
TRBV6-1,ASSPGLAGISYNEQF
TRBV7-9,ASSLRPLTDTQY